The text below deals with one T cell receptor (beta chain). The specificity of this receptor is unknown. Nothing much larger sits one base from this clone, and base qualities are not available. CDR1 SGHVS and CDR2 FNYEAQ were looked up in the germline V gene. The junction carries 11 bases between V and J, which are trimmed by 5 bases and 0 bases respectively. There are 15 amino acids in the CDR3, from cysteine to phenylalanine inclusive. The CDR3 DNA has 45 bases and is translated from base 1. Naive CD8 T cell libraries were made from around 18,000 to 910,000 sorted cells using 10%, 30% or 50% of purified RNA. On a BD FACSAria II, naive CD8 T cells were FACS-sorted as CD8+CD4-CCR7+CD45RA+ and collected into RLT Plus buffer. Detection sensitivity was tested by spiking Jurkat RNA equal to roughly ten TCR copies' worth into samples containing roughly 17,000-1,000,000 naive CD8 T cells. Enrichment of CD8 T cells was performed with RosetteSep CD8+ T Cell Enrichment Cocktail and Ficoll-Paque, after which ACK red cell lysis was carried out.

This record comes from a study of molecular identifiers for immune sequencing clone quantification (dated by TCRdb to between 2017 and 2018). For context, the study as a whole: For a replicate experiment, the RNA from either approximately 20,000 or 100,000 naive CD8 T cells was divided into five aliquots, and four of those aliquots went on to sequencing. This methods study benchmarked molecular-identifier clustering-based TCR repertoire sequencing (MIDCIRS) and TCR RNA copy counting, using CD8 T cells to do so.

Summary of the overall study and its limitations: In CMV-specific effector cells, over 99% of molecules were held by clones above 20 RNA copies, whereas under 1% of molecules were held by such clones in naive cells. Identical TCR molecules sharing a barcode could cause highly expanded clone sizes to be underestimated. When barcode sub-clustering was not used, chimeric consensus sequences inflated TCR diversity, with chimeras reaching as high as 47%. A single cell's worth of spiked-in Jurkat TCR RNA was reported detectable even among 850,000 to 1,000,000 naive CD8 T cells. Modeling gave around 2.7 recovered TCR RNA copies per cell versus around 10 by digital PCR, implying around 30% capture efficiency. The naive libraries included spiked-in Jurkat TCR RNA (roughly nine copies' worth), and this RNA is not part of the donor repertoire.

The method was PCR. TCRdb shows the sequencer as NextSeq 500. Bulk TCR libraries were made following a previously described method, with the TCR primers given in Table S5. The Qiagen AllPrep DNA/RNA kit was used to purify total RNA. Before any analysis, reads coming from multiple sequencing runs of the same library were combined into one pool. For the original study's pipeline: Reads were retained only if their TCR constant sequence matched exactly, and those retained reads were trimmed to 150 nt and grouped according to their 12-nt molecular barcodes. Reads in each barcode group were sub-clustered using a 15% Levenshtein threshold, and a quality-weighted consensus sequence was built for each RNA molecule. Non-functional sequences were filtered out, along with any lower-count sequence sitting one edit away from another sequence. On the basis of fitting two negative binomial distributions, barcode sub-clusters with fewer than 20% of the maximum read count were discarded. TCRdb itself trimmed the public reads at Q25 with fastp, ran MiXCR and retained productive beta chains. Entries that share a CDR3 protein sequence are merged under the most common genes and DNA. Here the V and J calls rest on TCRdb's processing, not on the authors' analysis. The sample includes nearly 650,000 distinct CDR3 sequences, with 25% observed a single time. The top ten clonotypes cover 0.78% of the sample.

Sequenced material: naive CD8+ T cells from blood, with Jurkat cell RNA spiked in. The cell subset or site label for this specimen denotes: FACS-sorted CD8+CD4-CCR7+CD45RA+ naive T cells. This receptor chain uses TRBV7-6 and TRBJ1-3; the D gene cannot be resolved reliably. The TCR was taken from a human donor in good health. Some libraries in this study had Jurkat cell RNA spiked in. This receptor has the CDR3 CASSVVETSGNTIYF. Here is the DNA: TGTGCCAGCAGCGTAGTCGAGACCTCTGGAAACACCATATATTTT.